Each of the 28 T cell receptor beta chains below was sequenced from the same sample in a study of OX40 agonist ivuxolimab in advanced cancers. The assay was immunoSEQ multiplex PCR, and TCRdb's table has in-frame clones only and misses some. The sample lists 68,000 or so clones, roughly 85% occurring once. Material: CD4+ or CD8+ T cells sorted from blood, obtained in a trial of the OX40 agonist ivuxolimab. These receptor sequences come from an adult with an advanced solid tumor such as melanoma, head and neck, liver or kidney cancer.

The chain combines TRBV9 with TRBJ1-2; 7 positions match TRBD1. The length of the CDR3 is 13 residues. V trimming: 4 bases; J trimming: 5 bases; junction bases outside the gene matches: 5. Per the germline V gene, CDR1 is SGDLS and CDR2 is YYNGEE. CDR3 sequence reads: CASSPDRDYGYTF. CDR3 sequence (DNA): TGTGCCAGCAGCCCTGACAGGGATTATGGCTACACCTTC.

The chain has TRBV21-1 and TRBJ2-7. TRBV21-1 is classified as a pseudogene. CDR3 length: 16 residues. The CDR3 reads CASSKGRGVSTYEQYV. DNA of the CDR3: TGTGCCAGCAGCAAAGGGAGAGGGGTCTCAACCTACGAGCAGTACGTC.

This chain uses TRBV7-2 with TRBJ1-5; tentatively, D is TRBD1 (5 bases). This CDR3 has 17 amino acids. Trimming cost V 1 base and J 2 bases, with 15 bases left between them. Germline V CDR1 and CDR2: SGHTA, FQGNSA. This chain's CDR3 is CASSLGGGGRGNQPQHF. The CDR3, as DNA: TGTGCCAGCAGCTTAGGCGGGGGGGGGAGAGGCAATCAGCCCCAGCATTTT.

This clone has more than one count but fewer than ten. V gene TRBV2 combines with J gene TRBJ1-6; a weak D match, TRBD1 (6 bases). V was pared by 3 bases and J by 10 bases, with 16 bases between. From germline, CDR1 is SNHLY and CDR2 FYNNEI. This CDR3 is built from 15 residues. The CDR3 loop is CASSDEGTLHSPLHF. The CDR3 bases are TGTGCCAGCAGTGATGAGGGGACACTACACTCACCCCTCCACTTT.

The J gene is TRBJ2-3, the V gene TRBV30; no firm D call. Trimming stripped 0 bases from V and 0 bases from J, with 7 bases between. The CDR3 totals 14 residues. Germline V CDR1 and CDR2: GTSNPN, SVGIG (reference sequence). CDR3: CAWSVVGSTDTQYF. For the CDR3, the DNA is TGTGCCTGGAGTGTGGTGGGGAGCACAGATACGCAGTATTTT.

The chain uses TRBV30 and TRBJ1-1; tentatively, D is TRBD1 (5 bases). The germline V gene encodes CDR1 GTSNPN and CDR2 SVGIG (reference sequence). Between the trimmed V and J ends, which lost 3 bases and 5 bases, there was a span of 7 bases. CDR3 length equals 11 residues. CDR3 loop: CAWRGETEAFF. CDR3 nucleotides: TGTGCCTGGAGGGGGGAGACTGAAGCTTTCTTT.

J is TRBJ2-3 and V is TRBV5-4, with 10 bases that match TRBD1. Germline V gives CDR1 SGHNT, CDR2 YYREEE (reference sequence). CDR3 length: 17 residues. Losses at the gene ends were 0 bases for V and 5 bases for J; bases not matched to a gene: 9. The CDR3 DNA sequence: TGTGCCAGCAGCTTGGGAGGGACAGGGGAGAGCCGAGATACGCAGTATTTT. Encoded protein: CASSLGGTGESRDTQYF.

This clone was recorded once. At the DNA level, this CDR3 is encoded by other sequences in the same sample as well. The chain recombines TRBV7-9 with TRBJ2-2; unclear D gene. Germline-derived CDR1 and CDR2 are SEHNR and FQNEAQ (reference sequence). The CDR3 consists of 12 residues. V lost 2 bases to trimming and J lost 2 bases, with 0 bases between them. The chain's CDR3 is CASSLNTGELFF. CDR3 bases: TGTGCCAGCAGCTTAAACACCGGGGAGCTGTTTTTT.

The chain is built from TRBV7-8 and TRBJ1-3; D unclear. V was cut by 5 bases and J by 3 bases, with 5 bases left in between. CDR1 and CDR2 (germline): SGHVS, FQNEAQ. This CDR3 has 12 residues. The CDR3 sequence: CASSERGNTIYF. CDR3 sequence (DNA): TGTGCCAGCAGCGAGCGTGGAAACACCATATATTTT.

CDR3 sequence: CATSRPGREGPPEQFF. The CDR3 DNA sequence: TGTGCCACCAGCAGGCCAGGGCGGGAGGGCCCTCCCGAGCAGTTCTTC. The rearrangement uses TRBV15 and TRBJ2-1; TRBD2 matches 9 bases. The ends lost 3 bases at V and 10 bases at J; junction bases unmatched: 13. The CDR3 totals 16 residues. Germline V gives CDR1 LNHNV, CDR2 YYDKDF (reference sequence).

CDR3 coding DNA: TGCGCCAGCAGCTTGGAATCCCTGAAGAACACCGGGGAGCTGTTTTTT. It yields the protein CASSLESLKNTGELFF. J is TRBJ2-2 and V is TRBV5-1, with D hard to call. There are 16 residues in the CDR3. Trimming pared 0 bases from V and 1 base from J, leaving 10 bases between. The germline CDR1 and CDR2 sequences are SGHRS and YFSETQ.

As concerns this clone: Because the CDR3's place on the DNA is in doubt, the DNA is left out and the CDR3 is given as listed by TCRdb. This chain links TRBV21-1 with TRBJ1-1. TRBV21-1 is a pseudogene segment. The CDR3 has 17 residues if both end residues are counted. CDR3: CASSKGWGVGANTEAFF.

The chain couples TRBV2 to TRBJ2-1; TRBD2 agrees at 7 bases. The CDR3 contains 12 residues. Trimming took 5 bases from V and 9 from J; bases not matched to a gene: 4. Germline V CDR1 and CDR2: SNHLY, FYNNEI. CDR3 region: CASSPTSREQFF. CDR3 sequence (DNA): TGTGCCAGCAGTCCGACTAGCCGTGAGCAGTTCTTC.

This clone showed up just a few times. The CDR3 sequence: CASSLTLGGYEQYF. CDR3 nucleotides: TGTGCCAGCAGCTTGACTCTTGGGGGTTACGAGCAGTACTTC. The chain links TRBV11-1 to TRBJ2-7; either TRBD1 or TRBD2 may fit D (5 bases each). This CDR3 is 14 amino acids long. Germline values: CDR1 SGHAT, CDR2 FQDESV (reference sequence). The ends were cut back, 3 bases at V and 4 bases at J, with 13 bases in the middle.

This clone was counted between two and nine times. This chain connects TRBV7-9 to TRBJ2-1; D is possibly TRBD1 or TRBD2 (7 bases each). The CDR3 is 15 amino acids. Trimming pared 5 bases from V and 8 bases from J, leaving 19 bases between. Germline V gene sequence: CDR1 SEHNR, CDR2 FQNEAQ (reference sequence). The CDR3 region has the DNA TGTGCCAGCAGCCCCCAGGGCAGGGGGAGGGATGAGCAGTTCTTC. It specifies CASSPQGRGRDEQFF.

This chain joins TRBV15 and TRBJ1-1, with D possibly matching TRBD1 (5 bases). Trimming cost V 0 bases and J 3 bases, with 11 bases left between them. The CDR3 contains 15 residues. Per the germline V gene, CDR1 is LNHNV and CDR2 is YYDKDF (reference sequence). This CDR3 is CATSRDRGWDTEAFF. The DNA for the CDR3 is TGTGCCACCAGCAGAGATCGGGGGTGGGACACTGAAGCTTTCTTT.

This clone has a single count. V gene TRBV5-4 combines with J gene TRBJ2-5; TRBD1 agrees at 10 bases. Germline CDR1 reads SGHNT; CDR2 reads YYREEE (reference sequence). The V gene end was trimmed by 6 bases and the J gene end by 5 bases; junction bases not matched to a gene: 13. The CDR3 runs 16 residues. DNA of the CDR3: TGTGCCAGCACGCGAGTGGGACAGGGGTACGAGGAGACCCAGTACTTC. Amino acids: CASTRVGQGYEETQYF. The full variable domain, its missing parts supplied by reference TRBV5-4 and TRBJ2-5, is ETGVTQSPTHLIKTRGQQVTLRCSSQSGHNTVSWYQQALGQGPQFIFQYYREEENGRGNFPPRFSGLQFPNYSSELNVNALELDDSALYLCASTRVGQGYEETQYFGPGTRLLVL.

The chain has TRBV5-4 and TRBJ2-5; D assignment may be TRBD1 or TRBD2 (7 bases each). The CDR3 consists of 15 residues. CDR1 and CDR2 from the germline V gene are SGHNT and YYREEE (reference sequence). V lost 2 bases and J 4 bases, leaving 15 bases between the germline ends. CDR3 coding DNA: TGTGCCAGCAGCTTTCGCAGGGGGGAGGGAGAGACCCAGTACTTC. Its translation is CASSFRRGEGETQYF.

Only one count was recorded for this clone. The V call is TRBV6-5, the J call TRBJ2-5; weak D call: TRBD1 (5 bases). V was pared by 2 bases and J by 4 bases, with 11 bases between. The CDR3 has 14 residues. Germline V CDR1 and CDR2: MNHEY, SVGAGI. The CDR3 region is CASSYDAGSETQYF. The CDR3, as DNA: TGTGCCAGCAGTTACGATGCAGGGTCAGAGACCCAGTACTTC.

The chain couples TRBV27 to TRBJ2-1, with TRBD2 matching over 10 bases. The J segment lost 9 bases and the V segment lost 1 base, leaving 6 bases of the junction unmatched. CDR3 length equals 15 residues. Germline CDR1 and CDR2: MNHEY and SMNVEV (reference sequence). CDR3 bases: TGTGCCAGCAGTTTATTGGCTAGCGGGAGAGGTGAGCAGTTCTTC. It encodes CASSLLASGRGEQFF.

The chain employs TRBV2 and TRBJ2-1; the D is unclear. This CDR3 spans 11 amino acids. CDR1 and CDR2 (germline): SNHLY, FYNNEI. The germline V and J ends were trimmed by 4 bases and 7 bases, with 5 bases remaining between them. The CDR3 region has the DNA TGTGCCAGCAGTGCCGGTAATGAGCAGTTCTTC. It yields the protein CASSAGNEQFF.

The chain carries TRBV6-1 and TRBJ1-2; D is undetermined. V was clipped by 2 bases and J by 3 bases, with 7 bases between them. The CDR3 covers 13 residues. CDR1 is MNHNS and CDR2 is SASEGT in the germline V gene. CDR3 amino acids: CASSEISYYGYTF. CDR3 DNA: TGTGCCAGCAGTGAAATCAGCTACTATGGCTACACCTTC.

The CDR3 coding sequence is TGTGCCAGCAGTCCTACCCGGCGGGAAGAAGCTTTCTTT. Amino acid sequence: CASSPTRREEAFF. This chain uses TRBV6-6 with TRBJ1-1; D is ambiguous. This CDR3 is 13 amino acids long. Trimming removed 5 bases at V and 8 bases at J, with 15 bases between. CDR1 and CDR2 from the germline V gene are MNHNY and SVGAGI (reference sequence).

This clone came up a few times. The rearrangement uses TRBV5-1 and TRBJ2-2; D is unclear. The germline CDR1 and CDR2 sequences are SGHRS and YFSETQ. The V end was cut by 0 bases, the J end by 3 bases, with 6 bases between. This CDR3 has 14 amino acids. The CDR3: CASSLALDTGELFF. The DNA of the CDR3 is TGCGCCAGCAGCTTGGCCCTGGACACCGGGGAGCTGTTTTTT.

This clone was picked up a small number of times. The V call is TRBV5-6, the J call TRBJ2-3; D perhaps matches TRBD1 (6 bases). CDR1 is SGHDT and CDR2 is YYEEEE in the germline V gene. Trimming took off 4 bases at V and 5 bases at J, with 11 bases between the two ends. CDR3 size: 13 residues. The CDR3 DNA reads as TGTGCCAGCAGCCCCCAGGGACAAGATACGCAGTATTTT. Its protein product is CASSPQGQDTQYF.

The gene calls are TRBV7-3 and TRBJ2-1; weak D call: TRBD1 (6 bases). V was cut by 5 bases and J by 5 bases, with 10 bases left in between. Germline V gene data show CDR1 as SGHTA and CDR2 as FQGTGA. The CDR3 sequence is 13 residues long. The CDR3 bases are TGTGCCAGCAGCCTCGACAGGAACAATGAGCAGTTCTTC. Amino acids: CASSLDRNNEQFF.

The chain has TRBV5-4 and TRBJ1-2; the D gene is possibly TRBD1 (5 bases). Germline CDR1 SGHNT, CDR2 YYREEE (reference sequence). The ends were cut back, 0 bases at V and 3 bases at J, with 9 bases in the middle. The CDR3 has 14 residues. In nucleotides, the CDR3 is TGTGCCAGCAGCTTGGACCTACAGGACTATGGCTACACCTTC. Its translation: CASSLDLQDYGYTF.

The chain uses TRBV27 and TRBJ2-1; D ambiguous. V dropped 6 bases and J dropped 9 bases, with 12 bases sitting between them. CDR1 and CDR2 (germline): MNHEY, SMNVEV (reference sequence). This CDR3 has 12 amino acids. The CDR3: CASSQRSSEQFF. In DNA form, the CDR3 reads TGTGCCAGCAGCCAGAGGAGCAGTGAGCAGTTCTTC.